The T cell receptor beta chain under discussion was sequenced for a study of T-cell reconstitution after alpha-beta-depleted transplantation in children. In its sample, this clonotype was seen many times. A library of TCRbeta sequences, prepared with unique molecular identifiers, was generated. Using its own MiXCR run on the PCR reads, TCRdb lists one record per CDR3 protein. The sample includes about 120,000 distinct CDR3 sequences, more than 20% seen only once; the top ten take about 11%. Germline V gives CDR1 SQVTM, CDR2 ANQGSEA. Trimming cost V 6 bases and J 6 bases, with 12 bases left between them. CDR3 size: 12 residues.

The J gene is TRBJ2-1, the V gene TRBV29-1; the D gene could be TRBD1 or TRBD2 (5 bases each). Specimen: PBMCs, mostly from graft donor cells, collected 180 days after TCRalphabeta/CD19-depleted stem cell transplant. The sequence derives from a male patient aged 2-15 years who had a stem cell transplant for chronic granulomatous disease, so the T cells may come from the graft donor. CDR3 in DNA: TGCAGCGTGCCTGGGACGCTCAATGAGCAGTTCTTC. It translates to CSVPGTLNEQFF.